This entry is about one T cell receptor beta chain. Antigen unknown. Time point: week 5, during vaccination. Mutant IDH1 20-mer peptide, at 300 ug, made up each vaccine dose, with topical imiquimod. V lost 3 bases to trimming and J lost 5 bases, with 7 bases between them. Germline V gene lookup returns CDR1 MDHEN and CDR2 SYDVKM. This CDR3 has 12 residues. These data originate in a study of a mutant IDH1 vaccine in newly diagnosed glioma. Study information: Administration of eight vaccinations to patients took place in weeks 1, 3, 5, 7, 11, 15, 19, 23. It was radiotherapy, temozolomide, or both that patients received previously, with most receiving both. Males made up roughly 60% and females around 38% of treated patients, whose mean age was approximately 41 years.

Study findings and constraints: Researchers report vaccine-induced immune responses in roughly 93% of patients.

Sequencing was performed with immunoSEQ multiplex PCR; in TCRdb, only in-frame clones are kept and a portion is missing. Counted here are 25,000 to 30,000 clones, 89% occurring once; the ten biggest clones make up about a fifth. The starting material was PBMCs, obtained from a glioma patient whose treatment included an IDH1 peptide vaccine. The clonotype comes from a young man with glioma. The J gene is TRBJ2-5, the V gene TRBV28, with a possible D match to TRBD2 (5 bases). Written as DNA, the CDR3 is TGTGCCAGCAGTTTCGGGGATGAGACCCAGTACTTC. Amino acids: CASSFGDETQYF.